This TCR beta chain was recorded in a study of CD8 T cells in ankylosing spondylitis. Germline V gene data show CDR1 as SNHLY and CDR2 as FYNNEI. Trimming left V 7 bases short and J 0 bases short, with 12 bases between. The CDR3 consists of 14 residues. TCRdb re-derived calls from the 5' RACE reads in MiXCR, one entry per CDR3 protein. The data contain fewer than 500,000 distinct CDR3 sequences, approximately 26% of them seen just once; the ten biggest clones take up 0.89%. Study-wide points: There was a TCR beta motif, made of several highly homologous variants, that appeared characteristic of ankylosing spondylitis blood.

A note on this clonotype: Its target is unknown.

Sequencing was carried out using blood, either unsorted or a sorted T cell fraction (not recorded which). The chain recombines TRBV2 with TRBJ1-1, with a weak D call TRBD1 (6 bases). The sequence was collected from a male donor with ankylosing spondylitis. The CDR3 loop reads CASTKDRMNTEAFF. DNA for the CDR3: TGTGCCAGCACTAAGGACAGAATGAACACTGAAGCTTTCTTT.